This paragraph covers one TCR beta chain sequence. CDR3 size: 16 residues. Per the germline V gene, CDR1 is MDHEN and CDR2 is SYDVKM. Trimming cost V 8 bases and J 6 bases, with 20 bases left between them. The sample belongs to a study of blood T cell repertoires in COVID-19. On the study more broadly: Donors in the United States, Italy and Spain gave samples during acute or convalescent COVID-19.

The table came from immunoSEQ multiplex PCR; TCRdb's copy has only in-frame clones and leaves some out. Here the sample spans 200,000 to 300,000 clones, 80% to 90% being singletons. V usage is TRBV28 and J usage is TRBJ1-6; no clear D. Sequenced: PBMCs or T cells enriched from blood (not recorded which). The receptor's source is a middle-aged woman who had been exposed to COVID-19. The CDR3: CASLTHGRETNSPLHF. CDR3 coding DNA: TGTGCCAGCCTGACACATGGGAGGGAGACTAATTCACCCCTCCACTTT.